These 26 T cell receptor beta chains came from one sample sequenced in a study of blood T cell repertoires in COVID-19. The protocol was immunoSEQ multiplex PCR, while the TCRdb copy is restricted to in-frame clones and leaves out a portion. The sample shows 110,000 or so clones, roughly 80% of them seen only once. The sequenced sample consisted of peripheral blood. Every receptor here comes from a man aged 50 to 59 with acute or convalescent COVID-19.

The rearrangement links TRBV4-1 to TRBJ2-7; 14 bases match TRBD2. The V and J ends lost 3 bases and 2 bases, in that order; junction bases with no gene match: 9. Germline CDR1 is MGHRA and CDR2 is YSYEKL. This CDR3 region has 18 residues. The chain's CDR3 is CASSHQLGLAGGPYEQYF. The CDR3 nucleotides are TGCGCCAGCAGCCACCAACTTGGACTAGCGGGAGGTCCCTACGAGCAGTACTTC.

The chain couples TRBV6-5 to TRBJ2-2, with 8 bases lining up with TRBD1. The CDR3 has 14 residues. The trim removed 7 bases at V and 5 bases at J, leaving 6 bases unmatched. CDR1 MNHEY and CDR2 SVGAGI come from the germline V gene. The DNA for the CDR3 is TGTGCCAGCACCCGGACAGGGAGGACCGGGGAGCTGTTTTTT. This sequence encodes CASTRTGRTGELFF.

The gene calls are TRBV6-6 and TRBJ2-5, with D possibly matching TRBD2 (6 bases). Per germline, CDR1 MNHNY and CDR2 SVGAGI (reference sequence). The V end lost 1 base, the J end lost 2 bases, and 11 bases lay between the germline ends. This CDR3 spans 15 amino acids. The chain's CDR3 is CASSYLGGTQETQYF. Here the CDR3 DNA reads TGTGCCAGCAGTTACTTGGGAGGTACACAAGAGACCCAGTACTTC.

The chain is built from TRBV28 and TRBJ1-3, with 7 bases aligning to TRBD1. Looked up from germline, CDR1 is MDHEN and CDR2 is SYDVKM. The CDR3 covers 15 residues. V trimming: 7 bases; J trimming: 0 bases; junction bases outside the gene matches: 6. CDR3 in amino acids: CASTVGQPSGNTIYF. For the CDR3, the DNA is TGTGCCAGCACCGTGGGACAGCCCTCTGGAAACACCATATATTTT.

The rearrangement links TRBV19 to TRBJ2-3; D gene uncertain. From germline, CDR1 is LNHDA and CDR2 SQIVND (reference sequence). Trimming removed 6 bases from V and 6 bases from J, with 10 bases in between. The CDR3 totals 12 residues. This CDR3 is CASSENSDTQYF. CDR3 nucleotides: TGTGCCAGTAGCGAAAACAGCGATACGCAGTATTTT.

This rearrangement joins TRBV6-5 to TRBJ2-2, with a possible D match to TRBD1 (6 bases). Germline assignment: CDR1 MNHEY and CDR2 SVGAGI. The CDR3 sequence is 12 residues long. The V end lost 2 bases, the J end lost 11 bases, and 9 bases lay between the germline ends. The CDR3 DNA reads as TGTGCCAGCAGTTACCTGGGGGCCGAGCTGTTTTTT. The encoded protein is CASSYLGAELFF.

The CDR3 DNA sequence: TGTGCCAGCAGTACGCCTTTGACTAGCGGGAGAGTTTTGGATACGCAGTATTTT. Protein sequence: CASSTPLTSGRVLDTQYF. The chain joins TRBV27 to TRBJ2-3, with TRBD2 matching over 12 bases. The V and J ends lost 5 bases and 6 bases, in that order; junction bases with no gene match: 15. The CDR3 sequence is 18 residues long. Germline values: CDR1 MNHEY, CDR2 SMNVEV (reference sequence).

This chain uses TRBV18 with TRBJ1-4; 7 positions agree with TRBD1. The length of the CDR3 is 17 residues. Germline CDR1 reads KGHSH; CDR2 reads LQKENI. The V gene end was trimmed by 3 bases and the J gene end by 0 bases; junction bases not matched to a gene: 7. The CDR3: CASSPTGVIATNEKLFF. The CDR3 nucleotides read TGTGCCAGCTCACCTACAGGGGTTATTGCAACTAATGAAAAACTGTTTTTT. The full variable domain, with the rest looked up from reference TRBV18 and TRBJ1-4, is NAGVMQNPRHLVRRRGQEARLRCSPMKGHSHVYWYRQLPEEGLKFMVYLQKENIIDESGMPKERFSAEFPKEGPSILRIQQVVRGDSAAYFCASSPTGVIATNEKLFFGSGTQLSVL.

CDR3 amino acids: CASSLGGGDTYEQYF. DNA of the CDR3: TGTGCCAGCAGCTTAGGAGGAGGGGATACCTACGAGCAGTACTTC. J is TRBJ2-7 and V is TRBV7-6; weak D call: TRBD2 (6 bases). The V and J ends lost 1 base and 2 bases respectively, with 12 bases between them. Germline CDR1 reads SGHVS; CDR2 reads FNYEAQ. The CDR3 totals 15 residues.

The chain links TRBV5-5 to TRBJ2-2, with 7 bases identical to TRBD1. The CDR3 sequence is 15 residues long. The V gene end was trimmed by 3 bases and the J gene end by 5 bases; junction bases not matched to a gene: 7. Germline CDR1 SGHKS, CDR2 YYEKEE (reference sequence). The CDR3 sequence is CASSSRTGSTGELFF. CDR3 sequence (DNA): TGTGCCAGCAGCTCGCGGACAGGATCTACCGGGGAGCTGTTTTTT. The complete variable domain, with remaining parts taken from reference TRBV5-5 and TRBJ2-2, reads DAGVTQSPTHLIKTRGQQVTLRCSPISGHKSVSWYQQVLGQGPQFIFQYYEKEERGRGNFPDRFSARQFPNYSSELNVNALLLGDSALYLCASSSRTGSTGELFFGEGSRLTVL.

The chain uses TRBV18 and TRBJ2-7; the match to TRBD2 covers 8 bases. The J segment lost 2 bases and the V segment lost 2 bases, leaving 5 bases of the junction unmatched. This CDR3 comprises 15 residues. Germline CDR1 reads KGHSH; CDR2 reads LQKENI. The CDR3 region has the DNA TGTGCCAGCTCACCAGAGTCTAGCGGGCCCTACGAGCAGTACTTC. It specifies CASSPESSGPYEQYF. The full variable domain, rest sourced from reference TRBV18 and TRBJ2-7, is NAGVMQNPRHLVRRRGQEARLRCSPMKGHSHVYWYRQLPEEGLKFMVYLQKENIIDESGMPKERFSAEFPKEGPSILRIQQVVRGDSAAYFCASSPESSGPYEQYFGPGTRLTVT.

V and J are TRBV5-1 and TRBJ1-2, with a possible D match to TRBD1 (5 bases). The CDR3 extends over 14 amino acids. The V gene lost 2 bases and the J gene lost 0 bases, with 8 bases spanning the gap. Per germline, CDR1 SGHRS and CDR2 YFSETQ. The CDR3 region is CASSLQEANYGYTF. The CDR3 nucleotides read TGCGCCAGCAGCTTACAGGAAGCTAACTATGGCTACACCTTC.

V usage is TRBV9 and J usage is TRBJ2-1; the D gene is possibly TRBD2 (7 bases). The germline V gene has CDR1 SGDLS and CDR2 YYNGEE. Trimming took 1 base from V and 0 from J, leaving 14 bases between them. CDR3 length: 17 amino acids. For the CDR3, the DNA is TGTGCCAGCAGCGTAAATAGGGGGGGCGACTCCTACAATGAGCAGTTCTTC. Amino acid sequence: CASSVNRGGDSYNEQFF. Full variable domain (outside the CDR3, taken from reference TRBV9 and TRBJ2-1): DSGVTQTPKHLITATGQRVTLRCSPRSGDLSVYWYQQSLDQGLQFLIQYYNGEERAKGNILERFSAQQFPDLHSELNLSSLELGDSALYFCASSVNRGGDSYNEQFFGPGTRLTVL.

A note on this clone: At one end the junction does not follow the germline gene, possibly because of a read error. J is TRBJ2-2 and V is TRBV7-7; weak D call: TRBD1 (5 bases). Germline CDR1 and CDR2: SSHAT and FNYEAQ (reference sequence). The CDR3 is 16 residues long. CDR3 sequence (DNA): TGTGCTAGCAGCTTAGCACAGGTCCCGGGCACCGGGGAGCTGTTTTTT. Residues: CASSLAQVPGTGELFF.

V gene TRBV18 combines with J gene TRBJ2-3; TRBD2 might be the D (6 bases). This CDR3 comprises 13 residues. In germline, CDR1 is KGHSH, CDR2 LQKENI. V lost 5 bases to trimming and J lost 4 bases, with 10 bases between them. Here the CDR3 reads CASSKEGPDTQYF. Here the CDR3 DNA reads TGTGCCAGCTCAAAGGAGGGCCCAGATACGCAGTATTTT.

V is TRBV28 and J is TRBJ2-3, with 10 bases that match TRBD2. This CDR3 spans 14 amino acids. From germline, CDR1 is MDHEN and CDR2 SYDVKM. Trimming took 10 bases from V and 3 from J; bases not matched to a gene: 7. The CDR3 sequence is CATQTSGPTDTQYF. The CDR3 DNA reads TGTGCCACCCAGACTAGCGGGCCAACAGATACGCAGTATTTT.

The chain couples TRBV27 to TRBJ1-5; D call uncertain. Germline V gene sequence: CDR1 MNHEY, CDR2 SMNVEV (reference sequence). The germline V and J ends were trimmed by 6 bases and 2 bases, with 5 bases remaining between them. The CDR3 has 12 residues. This CDR3 reads CASRAGNQPQHF. The DNA of the CDR3 is TGTGCCAGCAGGGCAGGCAATCAGCCCCAGCATTTT.

The chain combines TRBV21-1 with TRBJ1-2; the tabulated D call, TRBD1, remains unverified against the DNA. TRBV21-1 is labeled a pseudogene. This CDR3 has 14 amino acids. The CDR3 nucleotides read TGTGCCAGCAGCAAACAGGGGTCGGGTTATGGCTACACCTTC. Translated, it gives CASSKQGSGYGYTF.

The V gene is TRBV5-8, the J gene TRBJ2-3, with D maybe TRBD1 (8 bases). Per germline, CDR1 SGHTS and CDR2 YDEGEE. V was clipped by 2 bases and J by 6 bases, with 10 bases between them. There are 13 residues in the CDR3. The CDR3 reads CASSLQGGDTQYF. DNA for the CDR3: TGTGCCAGCAGCTTACAGGGGGGGGATACGCAGTATTTT. Drawing the rest from reference TRBV5-8 and TRBJ2-3, the complete variable domain is EAGVTQSPTHLIKTRGQQATLRCSPISGHTSVYWYQQALGLGLQFLLWYDEGEERNRGNFPPRFSGRQFPNYSSELNVNALELEDSALYLCASSLQGGDTQYFGPGTRLTVL.

In DNA, the CDR3 is TGTGCCAGTAGTATCCCCCCAGGACAGGGGGAGACAGCTTTCTTT. Translating it yields CASSIPPGQGETAFF. The chain is built from TRBV19 and TRBJ1-1, with 10 bases fitting TRBD1. The CDR3 length is 15 residues. Germline-derived CDR1 and CDR2 are LNHDA and SQIVND (reference sequence). V trimming: 3 bases; J trimming: 10 bases; junction bases outside the gene matches: 11. Full variable domain (outside the CDR3, taken from reference TRBV19 and TRBJ1-1): DGGITQSPKYLFRKEGQNVTLSCEQNLNHDAMYWYRQDPGQGLRLIYYSQIVNDFQKGDIAEGYSVSREKKESFPLTVTSAQKNPTAFYLCASSIPPGQGETAFFGQGTRLTVV.

This chain uses TRBV19 with TRBJ1-5; no clear D. V lost 5 bases and J lost 4, with 18 bases in between. Per the germline V gene, CDR1 is LNHDA and CDR2 is SQIVND (reference sequence). The CDR3 sequence is 16 residues long. The DNA for the CDR3 is TGTGCCAGTAGTCCTCGCTTCCGTACAGAGAATCAGCCCCAGCATTTT. Protein product: CASSPRFRTENQPQHF. Full variable domain (missing parts from reference TRBV19 and TRBJ1-5): DGGITQSPKYLFRKEGQNVTLSCEQNLNHDAMYWYRQDPGQGLRLIYYSQIVNDFQKGDIAEGYSVSREKKESFPLTVTSAQKNPTAFYLCASSPRFRTENQPQHFGDGTRLSIL.

The CDR3 nucleotides are TGTGCCAGCAGCTTAGGGGGACAGGGGCGCGGAGAGACCCAGTACTTC. This sequence encodes CASSLGGQGRGETQYF. The chain recombines TRBV11-2 with TRBJ2-5, with 10 positions matching TRBD1. The CDR3 is made up of 16 amino acids. Germline V lookup: CDR1 SGHAT, CDR2 FQNNGV. V trimming: 1 base; J trimming: 4 bases; junction bases outside the gene matches: 6.

This clone has only one observation. The chain couples TRBV12-3 or TRBV12-4 to TRBJ1-5; no reliable D call. The CDR3 is made up of 11 amino acids. V was clipped by 3 bases and J by 6 bases, with 3 bases between them. The DNA for the CDR3 is TGTGCCAGCAGTTTCGGTCAGCCCCAGCATTTT. This sequence encodes CASSFGQPQHF.

J is TRBJ2-7 and V is TRBV28, with 7 positions matching TRBD1. In germline, CDR1 is MDHEN, CDR2 SYDVKM. J lost 1 base, V lost 8 bases, and 8 bases had no gene match. The CDR3 runs 14 residues. The CDR3 protein is CASVGTVGSYEQYF. The CDR3 DNA is TGTGCCAGCGTAGGGACAGTCGGATCCTACGAGCAGTACTTC.

The V call is TRBV20-1, the J call TRBJ2-1; maybe TRBD1 (6 bases). This CDR3 contains 17 residues. V lost 4 bases and J lost 4, with 23 bases in between. Germline CDR1 is DFQATT and CDR2 is SNEGSKA (reference sequence). The CDR3 sequence is CSAIDRLNILTYNEQFF. The CDR3 DNA reads TGCAGTGCTATTGACAGGCTGAACATCCTCACGTACAATGAGCAGTTCTTC.

Note on this clone: The same CDR3 can be traced to other DNA sequences in this sample. The chain uses TRBV5-1 and TRBJ1-2; 7 nucleotides match TRBD1. Germline CDR1 reads SGHRS; CDR2 reads YFSETQ. Trimming cost V 4 bases and J 4 bases; bases outside gene matches: 7. CDR3 length: 14 residues. The CDR3 reads CASSPGQALYGYTF. In nucleotides, the CDR3 is TGCGCCAGCAGCCCCGGACAGGCGCTCTATGGCTACACCTTC.